This T cell receptor beta chain originates from a study of T cell changes during pregnancy in multiple sclerosis. Produced via immunoSEQ multiplex PCR; TCRdb's table is partial and in-frame only. The sample consists of about 52,000 clones, approximately 92% of them appearing once. Germline assignment: CDR1 SNHLY and CDR2 FYNNEI. This CDR3 is built from 15 residues. V lost 6 bases and J 1 base, leaving 13 bases between the germline ends. Sequenced here: CD4+ T cells from peripheral blood mononuclear cells, sampled after pregnancy. The rearrangement joins TRBV2 to TRBJ1-5; possible D gene TRBD1, 6 bases. The TCR sequence derives from a female donor in good health, enrolled as a control in a pregnancy study. The CDR3 DNA reads as TGTGCCAGCAGGGCACAGGGTTTGAGCAATCAGCCCCAGCATTTT. Translating gives CASRAQGLSNQPQHF.